What follows are 31 T cell receptor beta chains derived from one specimen sequenced in a study of blood T cell repertoires in COVID-19. The data were produced by immunoSEQ multiplex PCR, yet TCRdb's version contains in-frame clones alone and is incomplete. Found here are over 90,000 clones, roughly 92% of them singletons; the top ten hold under 2%. The material sequenced was peripheral blood. These TCRs come from a woman in her forties or fifties with COVID-19, enrolled during active disease.

This chain connects TRBV27 to TRBJ1-4, with 10 bases fitting TRBD1. J was trimmed by 6 bases and V by 5 bases; bases with no gene match: 0. The CDR3 runs 13 residues. In germline, CDR1 is MNHEY, CDR2 SMNVEV (reference sequence). The chain's CDR3 is CASSGTGDEKLFF. The CDR3 DNA reads TGTGCCAGCAGTGGGACAGGGGATGAAAAACTGTTTTTT.

The genes are TRBV5-4 and TRBJ2-7; unclear D gene. V lost 2 bases and J 2 bases, leaving 11 bases between the germline ends. Looked up from germline, CDR1 is SGHNT and CDR2 is YYREEE (reference sequence). The CDR3 length is 14 residues. The DNA for the CDR3 is TGTGCCAGCAGCTTTCAAGAGGTTACCTACGAGCAGTACTTC. Translating gives CASSFQEVTYEQYF.

The genes are TRBV5-5 and TRBJ2-3, with a weak D call TRBD2 (7 bases). Deletions cut 3 bases from V and 0 bases from J, with 11 bases between. The CDR3 is made up of 15 amino acids. Germline-derived CDR1 and CDR2 are SGHKS and YYEKEE (reference sequence). The CDR3 DNA sequence: TGTGCCAGCAGCTCCGGGGGGCCTAGCACAGATACGCAGTATTTT. It yields the protein CASSSGGPSTDTQYF.

The rearrangement joins TRBV28 to TRBJ1-6; 8 nucleotides match TRBD1. The CDR3 is 17 amino acids. Per the germline V gene, CDR1 is MDHEN and CDR2 is SYDVKM. V was pared by 4 bases and J by 0 bases, with 5 bases of the junction left unmatched. The CDR3 bases are TGTGCCAGCAGTTCCCGACAGGGGAGCTCCTATAATTCACCCCTCCACTTT. Translation gives CASSSRQGSSYNSPLHF.

The chain has TRBV19 and TRBJ1-5, with TRBD1 matching 9 bases. CDR1 and CDR2 (germline): LNHDA, SQIVND (reference sequence). The junction had 6 bases not matched to a gene; V was cut back by 7 bases and J by 5 bases. This CDR3 has 14 amino acids. The CDR3 protein is CASTPGQGYQPQHF. CDR3 bases: TGTGCCAGTACCCCGGGACAGGGATATCAGCCCCAGCATTTT. The full variable domain, in which reference TRBV19 and TRBJ1-5 provide the parts outside the CDR3, is DGGITQSPKYLFRKEGQNVTLSCEQNLNHDAMYWYRQDPGQGLRLIYYSQIVNDFQKGDIAEGYSVSREKKESFPLTVTSAQKNPTAFYLCASTPGQGYQPQHFGDGTRLSIL.

The chain carries TRBV19 and TRBJ2-3, with 10 bases matching TRBD1. Losses at the gene ends were 3 bases for V and 6 bases for J; bases not matched to a gene: 6. CDR1 LNHDA and CDR2 SQIVND come from the germline V gene (reference sequence). The CDR3 totals 15 residues. The CDR3 spells CASSMGTGVVDTQYF. The CDR3 bases are TGTGCCAGTAGTATGGGGACAGGGGTCGTCGATACGCAGTATTTT.

The V gene is TRBV12-3 or TRBV12-4, the J gene TRBJ1-2; 7 nucleotides align to TRBD1. V was clipped by 3 bases and J by 8 bases; unmatched bases: 6. The CDR3 totals 13 residues. CDR3 protein: CASSLQGDDGYTF. The DNA of the CDR3 is TGTGCCAGCAGTTTGCAGGGGGATGACGGCTACACCTTC.

This clone was seen more than once but under ten times. The rearrangement links TRBV6-2 or TRBV6-3 to TRBJ1-2, with TRBD1 identical over 8 bases. V shed 1 base, J shed 6 bases, and the junction held 4 bases outside the gene matches. Germline values: CDR1 MNHEY, CDR2 SVGEGT. The CDR3 is 14 amino acids. The CDR3 is CASSYLDRANGYTF. As DNA, the CDR3 is TGTGCCAGCAGTTACTTGGACAGGGCGAATGGCTACACCTTC.

The rearrangement links TRBV14 to TRBJ2-7, with 7 bases that match TRBD2. The CDR3 sequence is 12 residues long. CDR1 is SGHDN, CDR2 FVKESK, per germline. V lost 4 bases and J lost 3; bases outside the gene matches: 0. The CDR3 DNA follows: TGTGCCAGCAGCCCGGGAGGCTACGAGCAGTACTTC. Translated, it gives CASSPGGYEQYF. The variable domain in full, with the rest retrieved from reference TRBV14 and TRBJ2-7, is EAGVTQFPSHSVIEKGQTVTLRCDPISGHDNLYWYRRVMGKEIKFLLHFVKESKQDESGMPNNRFLAERTGGTYSTLKVQPAELEDSGVYFCASSPGGYEQYFGPGTRLTVT.

The J gene is TRBJ2-1, the V gene TRBV7-2; 8 bases line up with TRBD2. Trimming removed 5 bases from V and 0 bases from J; junction bases left unmatched: 3. The germline CDR1 and CDR2 sequences are SGHTA and FQGNSA. This CDR3 has 15 amino acids. The DNA for the CDR3 is TGTGCCAGCAGCAACGGGGGGGGCTCCTACAATGAGCAGTTCTTC. Translation gives CASSNGGGSYNEQFF.

The chain links TRBV9 to TRBJ2-3; D perhaps matches TRBD2 (6 bases). Germline-derived CDR1 and CDR2 are SGDLS and YYNGEE. The V end was cut by 0 bases, the J end by 6 bases, with 17 bases between. The CDR3 is 16 residues long. CDR3 in DNA: TGTGCCAGCAGCGTAGGGGGCGGGGTGCCGACGGATACGCAGTATTTT. It is translated as CASSVGGGVPTDTQYF.

This chain joins TRBV7-3 and TRBJ2-3; 12 nucleotides align to TRBD2. Germline V gene lookup returns CDR1 SGHTA and CDR2 FQGTGA. V shed 4 bases and J 2 bases; nucleotides not matched to a gene: 4. The CDR3 runs to 16 residues. CDR3 bases: TGTGCCAGCAGCTCAAGACTAGCGGGGGACACAGATACGCAGTATTTT. This translates into CASSSRLAGDTDTQYF.

This chain uses TRBV3-1 (or the pseudogene TRBV3-2) with TRBJ1-6; perhaps TRBD1 as D (6 bases). The CDR3 sequence is 15 residues long. CDR1 and CDR2 (germline): LGHDT, YNNKEL (reference sequence). The V and J ends lost 4 bases and 9 bases respectively, with 16 bases between them. The CDR3 nucleotides are TGTGCCAGCAGCCTACAACAGGGAGGGGTTTCACCCCTCCACTTT. Residues: CASSLQQGGVSPLHF.

The gene calls are TRBV5-5 and TRBJ1-2; D is unclear. The CDR3 sequence is 13 residues long. Germline V gene sequence: CDR1 SGHKS, CDR2 YYEKEE (reference sequence). V lost 4 bases to trimming and J lost 8 bases, with 15 bases between them. In DNA form, the CDR3 reads TGTGCCAGCAGCCAGGACCCGCAGCGGGGCTACACCTTC. It is translated as CASSQDPQRGYTF.

This clone appeared a single time. The chain joins TRBV9 to TRBJ2-1, with 9 bases fitting TRBD1. CDR1 and CDR2 from the germline V gene are SGDLS and YYNGEE. The CDR3 sequence is 16 residues long. The ends lost 2 bases at V and 4 bases at J; junction bases unmatched: 7. The CDR3 reads CASSVGLGTGYNEQFF. CDR3 nucleotides: TGTGCCAGCAGCGTCGGCCTCGGGACAGGGTACAATGAGCAGTTCTTC.

The count of this clone is one. This rearrangement joins TRBV29-1 to TRBJ2-1, with D possibly matching TRBD1 (6 bases). The germline V and J ends were trimmed by 6 bases and 0 bases, with 9 bases remaining between them. The V gene's germline CDR1 is SQVTM and CDR2 ANQGSEA. CDR3 length equals 13 residues. For the CDR3, the DNA is TGCAGCGTGGGGGCTAGCTCCTACAATGAGCAGTTCTTC. Its protein product is CSVGASSYNEQFF.

This chain joins TRBV6-5 and TRBJ1-1; 7 bases map to TRBD1. Germline loops: CDR1 MNHEY, CDR2 SVGAGI. The CDR3 length is 13 residues. The J segment lost 5 bases and the V segment lost 6 bases, leaving 6 bases of the junction unmatched. The CDR3 reads CASRRQGETEAFF. CDR3 coding DNA: TGTGCCAGCAGGCGACAGGGAGAAACTGAAGCTTTCTTT.

The genes are TRBV30 and TRBJ1-1; no reliable D call. Germline V gene data show CDR1 as GTSNPN and CDR2 as SVGIG (reference sequence). V gave up 5 bases and J gave up 0 bases, with 7 bases separating them. There are 12 residues in the CDR3. CDR3 protein: CAWGLMNTEAFF. As DNA, the CDR3 is TGTGCCTGGGGCCTTATGAACACTGAAGCTTTCTTT.

This sequence joins TRBV2 and TRBJ1-5, with D possibly TRBD1 on 5 matching bases. The CDR3 loop spans 15 amino acids. The V gene's germline CDR1 is SNHLY and CDR2 FYNNEI. V lost 4 bases to trimming and J lost 0 bases, with 10 bases between them. The CDR3 DNA is TGTGCCAGCAGTGCTCAGGGTAGTAGCAATCAGCCCCAGCATTTT. Translated: CASSAQGSSNQPQHF.

The V gene is TRBV3-1 (or the pseudogene TRBV3-2), the J gene TRBJ2-7, with 8 bases aligning to TRBD1. J lost 2 bases, V lost 3 bases, and 6 bases had no gene match. Germline loops: CDR1 LGHDT, CDR2 YNNKEL (reference sequence). The CDR3 covers 15 residues. The CDR3 region has the DNA TGTGCCAGCAGCCAGCTTCAGGGGGCTACCTACGAGCAGTACTTC. Translation gives CASSQLQGATYEQYF.

This chain links TRBV6-5 with TRBJ1-2; D might be TRBD1 (5 bases). V lost 8 bases to trimming and J lost 3 bases, with 16 bases between them. The CDR3 contains 14 residues. Looked up from germline, CDR1 is MNHEY and CDR2 is SVGAGI. This CDR3 is CASPPGRDYYGYTF. The CDR3 region has the DNA TGTGCCAGCCCCCCGGGGAGGGACTACTATGGCTACACCTTC.

The chain couples TRBV5-6 to TRBJ1-2, with 7 positions matching TRBD1. J gave up 8 bases and V 9 bases, and 16 bases lay outside the gene matches. The CDR3 length is 14 residues. CDR1 is SGHDT, CDR2 YYEEEE, per germline. The CDR3 loop reads CATHYRGSTGGYTF. Written as DNA, the CDR3 is TGTGCCACCCACTACAGGGGTTCCACCGGGGGCTACACCTTC.

V and J are TRBV6-2 or TRBV6-3 and TRBJ2-7; TRBD1 matches at 11 bases. V was clipped by 4 bases and J by 4 bases; unmatched bases: 9. The CDR3 is 16 residues long. Per the germline V gene, CDR1 is MNHEY and CDR2 is SVGEGT. The CDR3 DNA reads TGTGCCAGCAGTTGGACAGGGGGCTTTCCCACTTACGAGCAGTACTTC. It encodes CASSWTGGFPTYEQYF.

The chain has TRBV11-3 and TRBJ1-3, with D possibly TRBD1 on 6 matching bases. Germline CDR1 and CDR2: SGHNT and YENEEA. Between the trimmed V and J ends, which lost 4 bases and 3 bases, there was a span of 13 bases. There are 15 residues in the CDR3. The CDR3: CASSSHTGYGNTIYF. CDR3 sequence (DNA): TGTGCCAGCAGCTCTCACACAGGGTATGGAAACACCATATATTTT.

The chain has TRBV11-3 and TRBJ2-2, with a weak D call TRBD2 (7 bases). The CDR3 covers 16 residues. With 5 bases removed from V and 3 bases from J, the gap between germline ends came to 16 bases. Germline V gene lookup returns CDR1 SGHNT and CDR2 YENEEA. This CDR3 reads CASSLLGGAHTGELFF. In nucleotides, the CDR3 is TGTGCCAGCAGCCTACTTGGGGGGGCGCACACCGGGGAGCTGTTTTTT.

The chain employs TRBV27 and TRBJ1-2; TRBD1 aligns across 10 bases. The germline CDR1 and CDR2 sequences are MNHEY and SMNVEV (reference sequence). The V gene end was trimmed by 5 bases and the J gene end by 8 bases; junction bases not matched to a gene: 5. This CDR3 contains 13 residues. Here the CDR3 reads CASSNRDRGGYTF. The CDR3 bases are TGTGCCAGCAGTAACCGGGACAGGGGCGGCTACACCTTC.

This clone was found a few times. The chain links TRBV6-5 to TRBJ1-1; D might be TRBD1 (6 bases). Germline V gene data show CDR1 as MNHEY and CDR2 as SVGAGI. V was cut by 6 bases and J by 4 bases, with 15 bases left in between. The CDR3 has 14 residues. The CDR3 nucleotides are TGTGCCAGCAGGAGAGGGGGGGGGACCACTGAAGCTTTCTTT. Its translation is CASRRGGGTTEAFF.

The rearrangement uses TRBV6-5 and TRBJ1-2; 7 nucleotides align to TRBD1. The CDR3 has 13 amino acids. Germline trimming cut 11 bases from V and 5 bases from J; bases unmatched to any gene: 11. CDR1 and CDR2 from the germline V gene are MNHEY and SVGAGI. CDR3 sequence reads: CASGPTGQYGYTF. The CDR3 DNA is TGTGCCTCAGGGCCGACGGGACAGTATGGCTACACCTTC.

Notes on this clone: Other DNA sequences in the same sample also yield this CDR3. This chain joins TRBV7-2 and TRBJ2-7; 8 bases align to TRBD2. This CDR3 spans 14 amino acids. Trimming cost V 5 bases and J 1 base; bases outside gene matches: 4. CDR1 SGHTA and CDR2 FQGNSA come from the germline V gene. CDR3 amino acids: CASSLSGASYEQYF. In DNA, the CDR3 is TGTGCCAGCAGCCTTAGCGGGGCGTCCTACGAGCAGTACTTC.

This clone was picked up one time. This chain links TRBV5-8 with TRBJ1-3; no firm D call. Germline loops: CDR1 SGHTS, CDR2 YDEGEE. V lost 4 bases, J lost 3 bases, and 11 bases lay in between. This CDR3 contains 14 residues. CDR3: CASSPMGDGNTIYF. The CDR3 DNA reads as TGTGCCAGCAGCCCGATGGGAGATGGAAACACCATATATTTT.

The chain couples TRBV4-3 to TRBJ2-2, with D tentatively TRBD2 (5 bases). CDR1 and CDR2 from the germline V gene are LGHNA and YSLEER. The CDR3 has 16 residues. Trimming took 0 bases from V and 3 from J, leaving 11 bases between them. The DNA for the CDR3 is TGCGCCAGCAGCCAAGAAACGGGGTTATACACCGGGGAGCTGTTTTTT. Translation gives CASSQETGLYTGELFF.